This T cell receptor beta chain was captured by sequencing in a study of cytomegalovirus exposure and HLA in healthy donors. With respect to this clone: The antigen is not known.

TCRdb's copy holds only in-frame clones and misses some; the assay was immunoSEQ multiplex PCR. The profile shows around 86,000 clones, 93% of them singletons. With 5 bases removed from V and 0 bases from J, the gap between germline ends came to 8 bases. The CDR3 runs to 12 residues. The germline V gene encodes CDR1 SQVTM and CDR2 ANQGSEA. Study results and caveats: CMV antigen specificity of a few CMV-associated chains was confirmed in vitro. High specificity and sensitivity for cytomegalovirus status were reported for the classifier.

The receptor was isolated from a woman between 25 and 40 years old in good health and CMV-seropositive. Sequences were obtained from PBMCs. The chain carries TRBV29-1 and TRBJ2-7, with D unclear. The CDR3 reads CSVRVSSYEQYF. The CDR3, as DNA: TGCAGCGTTCGGGTAAGCTCCTACGAGCAGTACTTC.